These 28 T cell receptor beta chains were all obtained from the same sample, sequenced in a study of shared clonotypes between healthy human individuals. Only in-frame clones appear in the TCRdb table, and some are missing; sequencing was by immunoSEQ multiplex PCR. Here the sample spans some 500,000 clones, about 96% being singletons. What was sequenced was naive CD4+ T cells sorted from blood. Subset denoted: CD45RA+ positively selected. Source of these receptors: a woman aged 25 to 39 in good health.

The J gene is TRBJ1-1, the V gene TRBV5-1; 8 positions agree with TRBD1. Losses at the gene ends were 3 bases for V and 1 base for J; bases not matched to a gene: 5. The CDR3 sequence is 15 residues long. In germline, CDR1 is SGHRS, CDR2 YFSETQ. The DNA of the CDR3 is TGCGCCAGCAGCTCCTGGACAGGGCCGAACACTGAAGCTTTCTTT. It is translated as CASSSWTGPNTEAFF.

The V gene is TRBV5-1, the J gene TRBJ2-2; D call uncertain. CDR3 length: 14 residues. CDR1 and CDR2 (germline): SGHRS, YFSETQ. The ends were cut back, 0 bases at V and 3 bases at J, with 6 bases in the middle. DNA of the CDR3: TGCGCCAGCAGCTTGGGGGTGGACACCGGGGAGCTGTTTTTT. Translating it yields CASSLGVDTGELFF.

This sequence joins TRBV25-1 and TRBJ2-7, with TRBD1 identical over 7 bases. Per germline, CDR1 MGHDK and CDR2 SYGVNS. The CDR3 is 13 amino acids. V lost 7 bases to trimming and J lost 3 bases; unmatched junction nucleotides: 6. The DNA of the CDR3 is TGTGCCAGCATTGGATCAGGGGGCTACGAGCAGTACTTC. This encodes CASIGSGGYEQYF.

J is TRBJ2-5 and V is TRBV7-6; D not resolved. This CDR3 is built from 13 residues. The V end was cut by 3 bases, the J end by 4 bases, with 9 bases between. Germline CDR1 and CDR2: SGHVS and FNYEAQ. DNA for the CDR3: TGTGCCAGCAGCTTCGGGTCTGGAGAGACCCAGTACTTC. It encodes CASSFGSGETQYF.

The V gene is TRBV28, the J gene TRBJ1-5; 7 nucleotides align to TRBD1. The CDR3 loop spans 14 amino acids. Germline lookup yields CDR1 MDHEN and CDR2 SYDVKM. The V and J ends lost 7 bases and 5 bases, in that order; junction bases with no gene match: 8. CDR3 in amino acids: CASNQDRAHQPQHF. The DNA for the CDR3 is TGTGCCAGCAATCAAGACAGGGCCCATCAGCCCCAGCATTTT.

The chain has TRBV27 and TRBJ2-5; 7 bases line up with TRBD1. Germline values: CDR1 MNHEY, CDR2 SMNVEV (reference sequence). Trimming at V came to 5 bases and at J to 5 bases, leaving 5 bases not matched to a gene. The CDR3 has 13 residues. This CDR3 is CASSPRDSETQYF. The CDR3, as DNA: TGTGCCAGCAGTCCCCGGGACAGTGAGACCCAGTACTTC.

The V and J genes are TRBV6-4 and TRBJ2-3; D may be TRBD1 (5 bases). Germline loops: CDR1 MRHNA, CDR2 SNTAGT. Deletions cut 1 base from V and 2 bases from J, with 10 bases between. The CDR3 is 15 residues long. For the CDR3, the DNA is TGTGCCAGCAGTGACTTGGCAGGGCCCACAGATACGCAGTATTTT. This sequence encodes CASSDLAGPTDTQYF.

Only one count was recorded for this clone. Here the CDR3 reads CASSLGTAHNQPQHF. The CDR3 DNA follows: TGCGCCAGCAGCTTAGGGACAGCACACAATCAGCCCCAGCATTTT. J is TRBJ1-5 and V is TRBV5-1; the match to TRBD1 covers 7 bases. The germline gives CDR1 SGHRS, CDR2 YFSETQ. This CDR3 is built from 15 residues. Germline trimming cut 2 bases from V and 3 bases from J; bases unmatched to any gene: 5.

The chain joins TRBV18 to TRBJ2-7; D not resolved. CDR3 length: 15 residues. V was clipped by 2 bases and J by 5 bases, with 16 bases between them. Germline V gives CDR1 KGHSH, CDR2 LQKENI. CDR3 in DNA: TGTGCCAGCTCACCAATCCCAGTTGGTGGCAACGAGCAGTACTTC. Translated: CASSPIPVGGNEQYF.

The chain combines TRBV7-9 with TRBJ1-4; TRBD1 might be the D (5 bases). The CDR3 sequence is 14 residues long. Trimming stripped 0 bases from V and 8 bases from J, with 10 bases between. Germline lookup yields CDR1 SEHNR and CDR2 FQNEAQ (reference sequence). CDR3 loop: CASSLARVGEKLFF. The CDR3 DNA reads TGTGCCAGCAGCTTAGCCAGGGTCGGCGAAAAACTGTTTTTT. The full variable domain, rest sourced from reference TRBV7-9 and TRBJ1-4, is DTGVSQNPRHKITKRGQNVTFRCDPISEHNRLYWYRQTLGQGPEFLTYFQNEAQLEKSRLLSDRFSAERPKGSFSTLEIQRTEQGDSAMYLCASSLARVGEKLFFGSGTQLSVL.

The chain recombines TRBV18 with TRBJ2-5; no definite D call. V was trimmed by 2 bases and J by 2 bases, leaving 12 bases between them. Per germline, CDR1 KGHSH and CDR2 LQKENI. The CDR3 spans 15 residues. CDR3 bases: TGTGCCAGCTCACCAGACATTTGGCGACAAGAGACCCAGTACTTC. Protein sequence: CASSPDIWRQETQYF.

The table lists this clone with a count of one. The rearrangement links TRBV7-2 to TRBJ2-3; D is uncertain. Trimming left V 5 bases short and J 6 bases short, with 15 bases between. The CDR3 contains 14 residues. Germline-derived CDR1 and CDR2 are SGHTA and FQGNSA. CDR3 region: CASSPPRRLDTQYF. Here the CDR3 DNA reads TGTGCCAGCAGCCCCCCCCGGCGATTGGATACGCAGTATTTT.

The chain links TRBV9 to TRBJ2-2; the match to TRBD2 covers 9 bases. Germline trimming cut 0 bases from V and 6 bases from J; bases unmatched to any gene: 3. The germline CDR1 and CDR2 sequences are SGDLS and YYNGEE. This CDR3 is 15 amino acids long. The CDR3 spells CASSVGAGGPGELFF. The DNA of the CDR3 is TGTGCCAGCAGCGTAGGGGCGGGAGGGCCCGGGGAGCTGTTTTTT.

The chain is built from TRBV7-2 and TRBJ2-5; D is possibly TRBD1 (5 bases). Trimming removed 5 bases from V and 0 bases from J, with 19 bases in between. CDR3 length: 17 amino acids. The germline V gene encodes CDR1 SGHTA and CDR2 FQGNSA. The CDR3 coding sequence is TGTGCCAGCAGCCGTTACCCCCGACAGTTCTACCAAGAGACCCAGTACTTC. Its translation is CASSRYPRQFYQETQYF.

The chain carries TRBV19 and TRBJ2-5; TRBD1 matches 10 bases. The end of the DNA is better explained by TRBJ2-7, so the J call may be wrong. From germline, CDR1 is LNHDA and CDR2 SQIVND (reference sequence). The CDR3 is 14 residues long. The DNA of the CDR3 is TGTGCCAGCAATACGGGACAGGGGACCTACGAGCAGTACTTC. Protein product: CASNTGQGTYEQYF.

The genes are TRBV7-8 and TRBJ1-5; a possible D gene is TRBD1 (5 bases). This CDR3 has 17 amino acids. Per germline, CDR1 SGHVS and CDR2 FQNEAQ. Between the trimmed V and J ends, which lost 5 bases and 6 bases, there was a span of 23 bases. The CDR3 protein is CASSLRPLVGEGQPQHF. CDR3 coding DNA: TGTGCCAGCAGCCTCCGCCCTCTTGTAGGGGAGGGTCAGCCCCAGCATTTT.

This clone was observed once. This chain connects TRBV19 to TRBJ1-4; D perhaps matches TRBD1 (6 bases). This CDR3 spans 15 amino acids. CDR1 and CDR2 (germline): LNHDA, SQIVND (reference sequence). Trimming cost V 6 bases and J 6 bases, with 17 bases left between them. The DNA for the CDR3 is TGTGCCAGTAGGTCCGGGGGCGCCGGATATGAAAAACTGTTTTTT. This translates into CASRSGGAGYEKLFF.

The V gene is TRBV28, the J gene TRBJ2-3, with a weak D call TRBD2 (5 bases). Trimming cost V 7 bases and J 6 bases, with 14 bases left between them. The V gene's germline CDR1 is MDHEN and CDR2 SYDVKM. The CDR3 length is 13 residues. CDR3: CASNPALGDTQYF. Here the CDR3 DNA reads TGTGCCAGCAACCCCGCACTAGGGGATACGCAGTATTTT.

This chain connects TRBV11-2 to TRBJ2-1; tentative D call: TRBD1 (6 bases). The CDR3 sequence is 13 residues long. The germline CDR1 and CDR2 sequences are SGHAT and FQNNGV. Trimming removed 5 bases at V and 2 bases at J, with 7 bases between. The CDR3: CASSQGTYNEQFF. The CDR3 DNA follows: TGTGCCAGCAGCCAGGGGACCTACAATGAGCAGTTCTTC.

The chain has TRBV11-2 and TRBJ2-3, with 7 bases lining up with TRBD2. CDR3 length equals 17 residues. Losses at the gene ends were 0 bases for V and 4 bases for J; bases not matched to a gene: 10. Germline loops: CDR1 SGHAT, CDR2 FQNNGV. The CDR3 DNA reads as TGTGCCAGCAGCTTAGATCCCCCCTCCGCGGGAGCAGATACGCAGTATTTT. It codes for CASSLDPPSAGADTQYF.

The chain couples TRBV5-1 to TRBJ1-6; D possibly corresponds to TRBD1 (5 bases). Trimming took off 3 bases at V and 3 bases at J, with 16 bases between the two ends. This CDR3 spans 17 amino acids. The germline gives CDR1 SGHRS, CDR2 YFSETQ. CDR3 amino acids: CASSWGTAESYNSPLHF. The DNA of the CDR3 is TGCGCCAGCAGCTGGGGGACGGCGGAAAGCTATAATTCACCCCTCCACTTT.

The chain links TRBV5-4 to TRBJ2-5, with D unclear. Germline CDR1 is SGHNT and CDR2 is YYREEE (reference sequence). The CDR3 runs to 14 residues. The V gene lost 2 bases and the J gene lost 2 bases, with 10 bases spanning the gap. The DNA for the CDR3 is TGTGCCAGCAGCTTTGCAGGAACTCAAGAGACCCAGTACTTC. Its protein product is CASSFAGTQETQYF.

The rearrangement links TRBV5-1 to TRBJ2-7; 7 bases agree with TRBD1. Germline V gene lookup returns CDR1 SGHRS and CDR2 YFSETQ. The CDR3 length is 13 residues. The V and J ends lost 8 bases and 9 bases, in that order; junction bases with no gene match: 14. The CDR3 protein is CARRGRGSRRQYF. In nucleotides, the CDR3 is TGCGCCAGGAGGGGGCGCGGATCCCGCCGGCAGTACTTC.

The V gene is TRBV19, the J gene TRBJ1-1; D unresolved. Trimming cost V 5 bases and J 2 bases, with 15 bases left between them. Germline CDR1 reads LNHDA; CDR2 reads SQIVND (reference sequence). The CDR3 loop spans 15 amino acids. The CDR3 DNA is TGTGCCAGTAGTCTAGGACTAGCGATTAACACTGAAGCTTTCTTT. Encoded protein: CASSLGLAINTEAFF. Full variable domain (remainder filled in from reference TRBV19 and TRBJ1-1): DGGITQSPKYLFRKEGQNVTLSCEQNLNHDAMYWYRQDPGQGLRLIYYSQIVNDFQKGDIAEGYSVSREKKESFPLTVTSAQKNPTAFYLCASSLGLAINTEAFFGQGTRLTVV.

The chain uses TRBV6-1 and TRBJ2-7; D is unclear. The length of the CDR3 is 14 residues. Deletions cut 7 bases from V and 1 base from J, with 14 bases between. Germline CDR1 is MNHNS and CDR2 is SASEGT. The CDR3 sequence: CASKPARVSYEQYF. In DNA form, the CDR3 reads TGTGCCAGCAAGCCTGCTAGGGTTTCCTACGAGCAGTACTTC.

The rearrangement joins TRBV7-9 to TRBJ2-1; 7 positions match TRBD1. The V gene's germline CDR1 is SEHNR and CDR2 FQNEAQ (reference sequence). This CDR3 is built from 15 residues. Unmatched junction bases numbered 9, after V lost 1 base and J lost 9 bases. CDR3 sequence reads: CASSLGTGTYSEQFF. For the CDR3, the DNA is TGTGCCAGCAGCTTAGGGACAGGAACCTACTCTGAGCAGTTCTTC.

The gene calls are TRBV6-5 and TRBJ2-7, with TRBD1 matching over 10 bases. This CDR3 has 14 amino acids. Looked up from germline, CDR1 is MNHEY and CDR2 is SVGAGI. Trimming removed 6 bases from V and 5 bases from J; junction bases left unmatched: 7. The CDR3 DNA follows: TGTGCCAGCAGCCCCGGGACAGGGGTCCACGAGCAGTACTTC. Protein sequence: CASSPGTGVHEQYF.

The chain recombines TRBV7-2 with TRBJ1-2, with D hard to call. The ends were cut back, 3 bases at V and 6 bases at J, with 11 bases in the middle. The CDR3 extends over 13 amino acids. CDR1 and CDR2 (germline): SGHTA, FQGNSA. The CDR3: CASSFLVRDGYTF. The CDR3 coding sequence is TGTGCCAGCAGCTTTTTGGTCCGTGATGGCTACACCTTC. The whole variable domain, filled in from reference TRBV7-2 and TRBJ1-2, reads GAGVSQSPSNKVTEKGKDVELRCDPISGHTALYWYRQSLGQGLEFLIYFQGNSAPDKSGLPSDRFSAERTGGSVSTLTIQRTQQEDSAVYLCASSFLVRDGYTFGSGTRLTVV.